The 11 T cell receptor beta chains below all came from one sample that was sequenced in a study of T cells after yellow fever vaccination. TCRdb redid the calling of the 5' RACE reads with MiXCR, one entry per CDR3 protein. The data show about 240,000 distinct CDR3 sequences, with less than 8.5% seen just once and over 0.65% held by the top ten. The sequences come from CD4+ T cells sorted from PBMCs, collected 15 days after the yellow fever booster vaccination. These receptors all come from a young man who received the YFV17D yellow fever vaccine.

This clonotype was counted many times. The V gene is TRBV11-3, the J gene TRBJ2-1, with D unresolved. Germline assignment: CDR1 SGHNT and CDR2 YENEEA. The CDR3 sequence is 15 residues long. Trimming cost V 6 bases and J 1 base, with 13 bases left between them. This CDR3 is CASSPGPQSYNEQFF. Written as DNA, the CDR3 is TGTGCCAGCAGTCCCGGGCCTCAATCCTACAATGAGCAGTTCTTC.

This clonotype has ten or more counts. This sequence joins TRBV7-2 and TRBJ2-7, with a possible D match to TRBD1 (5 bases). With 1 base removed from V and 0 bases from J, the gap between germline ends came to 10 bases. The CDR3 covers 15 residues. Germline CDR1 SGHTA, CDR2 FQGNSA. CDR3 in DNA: TGTGCCAGCAGCTTAGAGGGGAAAGCCTCCTACGAGCAGTACTTC. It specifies CASSLEGKASYEQYF.

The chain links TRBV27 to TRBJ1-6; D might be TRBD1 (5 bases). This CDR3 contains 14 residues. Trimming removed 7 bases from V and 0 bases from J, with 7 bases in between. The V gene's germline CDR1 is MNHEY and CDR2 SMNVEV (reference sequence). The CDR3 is CASKDSSYNSPLHF. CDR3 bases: TGTGCCAGCAAAGACAGCTCCTATAATTCACCCCTCCACTTT.

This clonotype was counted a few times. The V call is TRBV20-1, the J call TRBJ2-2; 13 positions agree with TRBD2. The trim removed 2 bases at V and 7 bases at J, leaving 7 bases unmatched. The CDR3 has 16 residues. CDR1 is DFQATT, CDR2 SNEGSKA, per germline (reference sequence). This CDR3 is CSARRMRLAGGGELFF. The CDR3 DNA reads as TGCAGTGCTAGAAGAATGAGACTAGCGGGAGGCGGGGAGCTGTTTTTT.

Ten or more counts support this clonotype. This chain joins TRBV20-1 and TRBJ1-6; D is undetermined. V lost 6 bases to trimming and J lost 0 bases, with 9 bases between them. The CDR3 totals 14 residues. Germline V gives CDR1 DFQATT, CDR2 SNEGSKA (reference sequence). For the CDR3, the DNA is TGCAGTGCGGCCCTAAGCTCCTATAATTCACCCCTCCACTTT. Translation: CSAALSSYNSPLHF.

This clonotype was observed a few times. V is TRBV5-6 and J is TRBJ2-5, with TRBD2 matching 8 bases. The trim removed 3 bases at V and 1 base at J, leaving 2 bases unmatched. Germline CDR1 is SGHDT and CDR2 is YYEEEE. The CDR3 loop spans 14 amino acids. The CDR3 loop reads CASSSRGGQETQYF. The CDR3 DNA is TGTGCCAGCAGCTCCCGGGGGGGCCAAGAGACCCAGTACTTC. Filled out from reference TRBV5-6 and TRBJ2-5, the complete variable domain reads DAGVTQSPTHLIKTRGQQVTLRCSPKSGHDTVSWYQQALGQGPQFIFQYYEEEERQRGNFPDRFSGHQFPNYSSELNVNALLLGDSALYLCASSSRGGQETQYFGPGTRLLVL.

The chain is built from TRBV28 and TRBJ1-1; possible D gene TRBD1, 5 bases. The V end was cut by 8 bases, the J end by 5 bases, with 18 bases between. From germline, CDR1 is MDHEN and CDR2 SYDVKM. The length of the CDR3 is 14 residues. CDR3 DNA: TGTGCCAGCTGGTCGGTCCGTAGGGGTACTGAAGCTTTCTTT. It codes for CASWSVRRGTEAFF.

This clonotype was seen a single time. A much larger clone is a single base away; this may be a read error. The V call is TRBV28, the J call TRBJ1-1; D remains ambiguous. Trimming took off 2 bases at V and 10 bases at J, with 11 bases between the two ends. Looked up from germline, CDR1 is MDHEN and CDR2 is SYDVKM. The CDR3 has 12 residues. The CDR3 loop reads CASSLRVDGAFF. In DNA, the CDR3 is TGTGCCAGCAGTTTAAGAGTGGATGGAGCTTTCTTT. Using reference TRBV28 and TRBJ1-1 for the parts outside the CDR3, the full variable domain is DVKVTQSSRYLVKRTGEKVFLECVQDMDHENMFWYRQDPGLGLRLIYFSYDVKMKEKGDIPEGYSVSREKKERFSLILESASTNQTSMYLCASSLRVDGAFFGQGTRLTVV.

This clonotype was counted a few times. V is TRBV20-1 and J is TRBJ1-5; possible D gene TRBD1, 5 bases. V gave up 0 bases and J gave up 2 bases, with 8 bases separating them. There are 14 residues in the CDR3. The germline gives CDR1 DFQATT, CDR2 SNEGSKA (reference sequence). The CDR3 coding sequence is TGCAGTGCTAGAGATGCGGGGGGCAATCAGCCCCAGCATTTT. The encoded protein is CSARDAGGNQPQHF.

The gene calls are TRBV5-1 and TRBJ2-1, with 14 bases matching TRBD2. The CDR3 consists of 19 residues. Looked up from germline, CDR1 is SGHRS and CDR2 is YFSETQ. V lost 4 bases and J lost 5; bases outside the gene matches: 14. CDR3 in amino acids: CASSNHWTSGRTIDNEQFF. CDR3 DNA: TGCGCCAGCAGCAACCATTGGACTAGCGGGAGGACCATCGACAATGAGCAGTTCTTC.

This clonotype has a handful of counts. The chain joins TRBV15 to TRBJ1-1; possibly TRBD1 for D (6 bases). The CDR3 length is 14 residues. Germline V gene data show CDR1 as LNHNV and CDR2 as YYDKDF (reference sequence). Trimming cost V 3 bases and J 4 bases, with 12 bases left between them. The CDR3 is CATSSILGGTEAFF. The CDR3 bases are TGTGCCACCAGCAGCATACTAGGGGGCACTGAAGCTTTCTTT.